This T cell receptor (beta chain) originates from a study of OX40 agonist ivuxolimab in advanced cancers. In the study overall: Allowance was made for prior anti-PD-1, anti-PD-L1 or anti-CTLA-4 therapy, and about 44% had some.

The method was immunoSEQ multiplex PCR; TCRdb's version includes in-frame clones alone and lacks a portion of them. The data show 65,000 to 85,000 clones, with 65% to 90% seen just once and roughly 3.1% held by the top ten. Findings of the study overall: At doses 0.1 to 3.0 mg/kg, CD4+ and CD8+ clones expanded.

Deletions cut 6 bases from V and 0 bases from J, with 5 bases between. CDR1 and CDR2 from the germline V gene are MNHNS and SASEGT. The CDR3 covers 12 residues. Comment on this clone: Its antigen remains unknown.

This TCR came from an adult with an advanced solid tumor such as melanoma, head and neck, liver or kidney cancer. The input for sequencing was CD4+ or CD8+ T cells sorted from blood, taken in a trial of the OX40 agonist ivuxolimab. The V and J genes are TRBV6-1 and TRBJ1-1; no definite D call. The CDR3 region is CASRTVNTEAFF. The CDR3 DNA reads TGTGCCAGCAGGACCGTGAACACTGAAGCTTTCTTT.